This TCR beta chain stems from a study of monozygotic twins with cystic fibrosis. Study-level points and caveats: In 13 of 16 pairs, V gene usage was closest to the co-twin's.

Sequenced by immunoSEQ multiplex PCR; TCRdb stores in-frame clones only, minus some. This repertoire shows 32,000 or so clones, 92% found once; its top ten account for over 0.7%. A single count supports this clone. No antigen is known for it. The CDR3 loop spans 15 amino acids. CDR1 is LNHDA, CDR2 SQIVND, per germline (reference sequence). The V end lost 3 bases, the J end lost 0 bases, and 9 bases lay between the germline ends. Sequences were obtained from blood. The sequence derives from a girl aged 2 to 9 with cystic fibrosis. The gene calls are TRBV19 and TRBJ2-4; no definite D call. The CDR3 region is CASSMRDLAKNIQYF. The CDR3 nucleotides read TGTGCCAGTAGTATGAGAGACCTAGCCAAAAACATTCAGTACTTC.